This T cell receptor beta chain is drawn from a study of blood T cell repertoires in COVID-19. About the research overall: Samples came from the United States, Italy and Spain, spanning acute and convalescent COVID-19. T cells, B-cell-depleted T cells, or PBMCs supplied cDNA or gDNA.

There are 15 residues in the CDR3. The V gene end was trimmed by 4 bases and the J gene end by 7 bases; junction bases not matched to a gene: 7. CDR1 is SGHTA, CDR2 FQGNSA, per germline. Original methodology: Reference gene primers were amplified, and this amplification served to estimate nucleated cell counts. TCRdb's table, derived via immunoSEQ multiplex PCR, lists solely in-frame clones and lacks some. V, J and clone size derive from that table, while D and trimming were established from the DNA sequence. Among 200,000 to 250,000 clones listed, roughly 89% were seen once. Sample: peripheral blood. V gene TRBV7-2 combines with J gene TRBJ1-6; 7 nucleotides match TRBD1. The sequence derives from a man aged 30 to 39 who had recovered from COVID-19. The CDR3 coding sequence is TGTGCCAGCAGCTCCATTAGGGGGCGGAATTCACCCCTCCACTTT. It specifies CASSSIRGRNSPLHF.